What follows describes a single TCR beta chain. Its matching antigen is unknown. The assay used deep level. Only in-frame clones appear in the TCRdb table, and some are missing; sequencing was by immunoSEQ multiplex PCR. Of some 1,600,000 clones listed, approximately 98% were seen once; the top ten hold about 0.4%. This CDR3 is built from 15 residues. Per the germline V gene, CDR1 is SGHRS and CDR2 is YFSETQ. With 2 bases clipped from V and 5 bases from J, the junction kept 7 bases outside the gene matches. This record comes from a study of shared clonotypes between healthy human individuals. Study-wide points: Naive subsets tended to show greater estimated richness than memory subsets. Relative to their counterparts shared across all four donors, non-shared clonotypes exhibited diminished generation probabilities.

V is TRBV5-1 and J is TRBJ2-1, with TRBD2 matching over 7 bases. This receptor was identified in a man younger than 45 in good health. What was sequenced was naive CD4+ T cells sorted from blood. The subset is: CD45RA+ positively selected. This CDR3 reads CASSFGLGRDNEQFF. CDR3 DNA sequence: TGCGCCAGCAGCTTCGGACTAGGGCGAGACAATGAGCAGTTCTTC. The full variable domain, completed using reference TRBV5-1 and TRBJ2-1, is KAGVTQTPRYLIKTRGQQVTLSCSPISGHRSVSWYQQTPGQGLQFLFEYFSETQRNKGNFPGRFSGRQFSNSRSEMNVSTLELGDSALYLCASSFGLGRDNEQFFGPGTRLTVL.